This TCR beta chain was recorded in a study of response to subunit inactivated influenza vaccine. MiXCR, applied by TCRdb to the RT-PCR reads, yields one record per CDR3 protein. The repertoire has just under 550,000 distinct CDR3 sequences, under 30% of them found once; the top ten carry approximately 3%. The CDR3 runs 17 residues. V lost 1 base, J lost 2 bases, and 17 bases lay in between. Looked up from germline, CDR1 is LGHNA and CDR2 is YNFKEQ. This clonotype was seen more than once but under ten times. This sample also belongs to another study, concerning T cells expressing NK-cell markers. According to that study: 5'RACE template switching built TCR beta cDNA with unique molecular identifiers. Just one sequenced donor of eight was HCMV-seronegative, while seven were seropositive. Several of the experiments relied on an anti-gamma-delta TCR antibody so that only alpha-beta TCR T cells were sorted. In a few donors, these clonotypes also led the CD3+CD56-NKG2C+ fraction.

This receptor was obtained from a man aged 45-65 years who received an inactivated influenza vaccine. The rearrangement links TRBV4-2 to TRBJ1-2; no firm D call. This specimen was CD4+ T cells sorted from PBMCs, taken about 11 days after vaccination. The CDR3: CASSQAPDPGVNYGYTF. CDR3 nucleotides: TGTGCCAGCAGCCAAGCCCCGGACCCCGGGGTAAACTATGGCTACACCTTC.